These 14 T cell receptor beta chains came from one sample sequenced in a study of blood T cell repertoires in COVID-19. Clones were sequenced by immunoSEQ multiplex PCR, and TCRdb holds only the in-frame ones, with some missing. There are roughly 100,000 clones in the sample; approximately 80% occur only once, and 8% to 10% lies in the top ten. Sequenced sample: peripheral blood. The receptor set was obtained from a woman between 65 and 79 years old with acute or convalescent COVID-19.

This rearrangement joins TRBV28 to TRBJ2-1; TRBD1 aligns across 9 bases. CDR3 size: 14 residues. With 6 bases clipped from V and 2 bases from J, the junction kept 2 bases outside the gene matches. Germline loops: CDR1 MDHEN, CDR2 SYDVKM. The CDR3 DNA is TGTGCCAGCAGGGGACAGGGACCCTACAATGAGCAGTTCTTC. Residues: CASRGQGPYNEQFF.

This chain connects TRBV13 to TRBJ2-7, with D perhaps TRBD2 (6 bases). V shed 5 bases and J shed 1 base, with 12 bases lying between them. Germline loops: CDR1 PRHDT, CDR2 FYEKMQ (reference sequence). There are 14 residues in the CDR3. This CDR3 reads CASSAAGTSYEQYF. CDR3 nucleotide sequence: TGTGCCAGCAGCGCCGCCGGGACTTCCTACGAGCAGTACTTC. The entire variable domain, with the rest obtained from reference TRBV13 and TRBJ2-7, is as follows: AAGVIQSPRHLIKEKRETATLKCYPIPRHDTVYWYQQGPGQDPQFLISFYEKMQSDKGSIPDRFSAQQFSDYHSELNMSSLELGDSALYFCASSAAGTSYEQYFGPGTRLTVT.

The V gene is TRBV28, the J gene TRBJ1-1; 9 bases fit TRBD1. CDR1 is MDHEN and CDR2 is SYDVKM in the germline V gene. The V and J ends lost 6 bases and 6 bases, in that order; junction bases with no gene match: 8. The length of the CDR3 is 14 residues. The CDR3 coding sequence is TGTGCCAGCAGCCAGACAGGGGGAATCGCTGAAGCTTTCTTT. It encodes CASSQTGGIAEAFF.

This chain connects TRBV6-9 to TRBJ2-2; TRBD1 matches at 8 bases. This CDR3 has 15 residues. Looked up from germline, CDR1 is MNHGY and CDR2 is SVAAGI. V was pared by 4 bases and J by 4 bases, with 5 bases of the junction left unmatched. The CDR3 is CASSLRTGSTGELFF. CDR3 coding DNA: TGTGCCAGCAGTTTGAGGACAGGGTCCACCGGGGAGCTGTTTTTT.

The rearrangement links TRBV7-2 to TRBJ2-7, with TRBD2 matching over 12 bases. J was trimmed by 5 bases and V by 4 bases; bases with no gene match: 3. The CDR3 consists of 14 residues. Germline CDR1 SGHTA, CDR2 FQGNSA. The CDR3, as DNA: TGTGCCAGCAGCTCCCGACTAGCGGGAGACGAGCAGTACTTC. Encoded protein: CASSSRLAGDEQYF.

In this sample, this clone turned up a few times. The chain combines TRBV7-3 with TRBJ2-1; D call uncertain. Trimming removed 5 bases at V and 0 bases at J, with 11 bases between. The CDR3 is 15 residues long. Germline CDR1 SGHTA, CDR2 FQGTGA. The CDR3 coding sequence is TGTGCCAGCAGCCTCGCGGCCAGCTCCTACAATGAGCAGTTCTTC. Protein: CASSLAASSYNEQFF.

This sequence joins TRBV6-2 or TRBV6-3 and TRBJ1-2; no definite D call. The CDR3 has 19 residues. The V gene's germline CDR1 is MNHEY and CDR2 SVGEGT. V lost 2 bases, J lost 6 bases, and 28 bases lay in between. The DNA for the CDR3 is TGTGCCAGCAGTTACCCAACCATGGGGAGCGGGGTAGCGAGGAATGGCTACACCTTC. Translated: CASSYPTMGSGVARNGYTF.

J is TRBJ2-1 and V is TRBV7-3, with D possibly TRBD2 on 6 matching bases. The CDR3 sequence is 13 residues long. CDR1 and CDR2 (germline): SGHTA, FQGTGA. Trimming took off 5 bases at V and 9 bases at J, with 14 bases between the two ends. The CDR3 loop is CASSRGGTGEQFF. The CDR3 coding sequence is TGTGCCAGCAGCCGTGGCGGGACGGGTGAGCAGTTCTTC.

The chain's CDR3 is CASSLAGDTQYF. CDR3 bases: TGTGCCAGCAGCTTAGCAGGAGATACGCAGTATTTT. This chain joins TRBV5-5 and TRBJ2-3; D is unresolved. There are 12 residues in the CDR3. Germline V gives CDR1 SGHKS, CDR2 YYEKEE (reference sequence). Trimming shortened V by 2 bases and J by 5 bases, and 6 bases separated the two germline ends.

The chain has TRBV3-1 (or the pseudogene TRBV3-2) and TRBJ2-1, with 10 bases aligning to TRBD2. The V segment lost 4 bases and the J segment 1 base; nucleotides outside the gene matches: 1. Germline V gives CDR1 LGHDT, CDR2 YNNKEL (reference sequence). This CDR3 is 15 amino acids long. The CDR3 coding sequence is TGTGCCAGCAGCCCGGGACTAGCGTCCTACAATGAGCAGTTCTTC. Its protein is CASSPGLASYNEQFF.

The chain is built from TRBV5-4 and TRBJ2-1; 14 positions agree with TRBD2. Germline V lookup: CDR1 SGHNT, CDR2 YYREEE (reference sequence). The V gene end was trimmed by 3 bases and the J gene end by 0 bases; junction bases not matched to a gene: 8. The CDR3 has 19 residues. For the CDR3, the DNA is TGTGCCAGCAGCTATGGACTAGCGGGGGGTCCAGACTCCTACAATGAGCAGTTCTTC. Residues: CASSYGLAGGPDSYNEQFF.

The J gene is TRBJ2-2, the V gene TRBV2; 7 bases align to TRBD1. The CDR3 contains 16 residues. Germline loops: CDR1 SNHLY, CDR2 FYNNEI. With V trimmed by 5 bases and J by 0 bases, 6 bases remained unmatched. CDR3 amino acids: CASSLRTGSNTGELFF. As DNA, the CDR3 is TGTGCCAGCAGTCTTAGGACAGGTTCGAACACCGGGGAGCTGTTTTTT. The whole variable domain, remainder taken from reference TRBV2 and TRBJ2-2, is EPEVTQTPSHQVTQMGQEVILRCVPISNHLYFYWYRQILGQKVEFLVSFYNNEISEKSEIFDDQFSVERPDGSNFTLKIRSTKLEDSAMYFCASSLRTGSNTGELFFGEGSRLTVL.

The rearrangement links TRBV4-1 to TRBJ2-3, with D possibly being TRBD2 (5 bases). Trimming removed 1 base from V and 0 bases from J, with 8 bases in between. Germline V CDR1 and CDR2: MGHRA, YSYEKL. CDR3 length: 15 amino acids. CDR3 DNA sequence: TGCGCCAGCAGCCAAGTTGAGGGTAGCACAGATACGCAGTATTTT. Translating gives CASSQVEGSTDTQYF.

The chain couples TRBV19 to TRBJ1-2; 8 bases map to TRBD1. After removal of 3 bases from V and 4 bases from J, the junction contained 4 bases not matched to a gene. CDR1 LNHDA and CDR2 SQIVND come from the germline V gene (reference sequence). This CDR3 contains 14 residues. CDR3 sequence reads: CASSIGQGIYGYTF. CDR3 sequence (DNA): TGTGCCAGTAGTATCGGACAGGGCATCTATGGCTACACCTTC.